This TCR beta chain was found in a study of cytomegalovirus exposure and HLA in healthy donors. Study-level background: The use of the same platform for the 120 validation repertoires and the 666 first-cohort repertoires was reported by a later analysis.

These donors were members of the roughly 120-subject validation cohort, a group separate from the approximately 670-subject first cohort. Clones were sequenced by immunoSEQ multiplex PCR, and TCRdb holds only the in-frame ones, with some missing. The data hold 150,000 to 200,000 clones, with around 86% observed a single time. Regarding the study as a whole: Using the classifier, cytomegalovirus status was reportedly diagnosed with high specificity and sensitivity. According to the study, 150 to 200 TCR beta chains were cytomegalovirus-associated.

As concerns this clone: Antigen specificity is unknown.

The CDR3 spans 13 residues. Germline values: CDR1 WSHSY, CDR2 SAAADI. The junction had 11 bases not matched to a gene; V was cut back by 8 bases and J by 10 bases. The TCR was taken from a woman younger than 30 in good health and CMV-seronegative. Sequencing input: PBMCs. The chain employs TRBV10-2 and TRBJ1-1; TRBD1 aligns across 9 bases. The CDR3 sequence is CASGDRENRAAFF. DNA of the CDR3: TGCGCCAGCGGGGACAGGGAGAACAGGGCAGCTTTCTTT.